The rows below give T cell receptor beta chains drawn from one sample of a study of cytomegalovirus exposure and HLA in healthy donors. Only in-frame clones appear in the TCRdb table, and some are missing; sequencing was by immunoSEQ multiplex PCR. Of approximately 100,000 clones in the sample, about 80% were seen once. Material for sequencing was PBMCs. The receptor source for this set is a man in his forties in good health and CMV-seronegative. The CDR3 runs from the conserved cysteine through the conserved F or W. A D gene is named only where the DNA matches it firmly. Clone sizes are given selectively: once, few, many, or a class where the clone is expanded.

v_call: TRBV9; d_call: TRBD2; j_call: TRBJ2-3; clone_size: NA; cdr3_aa: CASSPGTSGGRSDTQYF; cdr3_nt: TGTGCCAGCAGCCCTGGGACTAGCGGGGGGCGCTCTGATACGCAGTATTTT
v_call: TRBV5-1; d_call: NA; j_call: TRBJ2-7; clone_size: once; cdr3_aa: CASREQDSYEQYF; cdr3_nt: TGCGCCAGCAGGGAACAGGACTCCTACGAGCAGTACTTC
v_call: TRBV6-1; d_call: NA; j_call: TRBJ2-3; clone_size: NA; cdr3_aa: CASSEGQGSDTQYF; cdr3_nt: TGTGCCAGCAGTGAAGGGCAGGGGTCAGATACGCAGTATTTT
v_call: TRBV27; d_call: NA; j_call: TRBJ1-6; clone_size: NA; cdr3_aa: CASRFSGGGGNSPLHF; cdr3_nt: TGTGCCAGCAGATTCAGCGGGGGGGGCGGTAATTCACCCCTCCACTTT
v_call: TRBV19; d_call: TRBD2; j_call: TRBJ2-2; clone_size: once; cdr3_aa: CASSKLAGALGAGELFF; cdr3_nt: TGTGCCAGTAGTAAACTAGCGGGGGCGCTTGGCGCCGGGGAGCTGTTTTTT
v_call: TRBV2; d_call: TRBD1; j_call: TRBJ1-2; clone_size: few; cdr3_aa: CASSPGQGNGYTF; cdr3_nt: TGTGCCAGCAGTCCGGGACAGGGTAATGGCTACACCTTC
v_call: TRBV28; d_call: NA; j_call: TRBJ1-2; clone_size: NA; cdr3_aa: CASSLQGGGYTF; cdr3_nt: TGTGCCAGCAGTTTACAGGGAGGGGGCTACACCTTC
v_call: TRBV19; d_call: NA; j_call: TRBJ1-1; clone_size: NA; cdr3_aa: CASFGGYSDTEAFF; cdr3_nt: TGTGCCAGTTTCGGGGGGTATTCGGATACTGAAGCTTTCTTT
v_call: TRBV30; d_call: TRBD1; j_call: TRBJ2-2; clone_size: NA; cdr3_aa: CAWTEDRWNTGELFF; cdr3_nt: TGTGCCTGGACCGAGGACAGGTGGAACACCGGGGAGCTGTTTTTT
v_call: TRBV7-2; d_call: NA; j_call: TRBJ1-4; clone_size: NA; cdr3_aa: CASSLAGWEEKLFF; cdr3_nt: TGTGCCAGCAGCTTAGCGGGTTGGGAGGAAAAACTGTTTTTT
v_call: TRBV11-2; d_call: TRBD2; j_call: TRBJ2-2; clone_size: NA; cdr3_aa: CASRWGLAGANTGELFF; cdr3_nt: TGTGCCAGCAGGTGGGGACTAGCGGGGGCGAACACCGGGGAGCTGTTTTTT
v_call: TRBV5-1; d_call: TRBD1; j_call: TRBJ2-2; clone_size: NA; cdr3_aa: CASSLAKGARTGELFF; cdr3_nt: TGCGCCAGCAGCTTGGCCAAGGGGGCCCGTACCGGGGAGCTGTTTTTT
v_call: TRBV7-9; d_call: NA; j_call: TRBJ1-3; clone_size: NA; cdr3_aa: CASSIAGSGNTIYF; cdr3_nt: TGTGCCAGCAGTATAGCCGGGTCTGGAAACACCATATATTTT
v_call: TRBV4-1; d_call: TRBD2; j_call: TRBJ2-5; clone_size: NA; cdr3_aa: CASSLLAGGYQETQYF; cdr3_nt: TGCGCCAGCAGCCTACTAGCGGGGGGATACCAAGAGACCCAGTACTTC
v_call: TRBV12-2; d_call: NA; j_call: TRBJ1-6; clone_size: NA; cdr3_aa: CASRLVGQRPSPLHF; cdr3_nt: TGTGCAAGTCGCTTAGTAGGTCAGAGGCCTTCACCCCTCCACTTT
v_call: TRBV7-8; d_call: NA; j_call: TRBJ1-3; clone_size: once; cdr3_aa: CASSSHNADTLISGNTIYF; cdr3_nt: TGTGCCAGCAGCTCCCACAACGCGGACACCTTAATCTCTGGAAACACCATATATTTT
v_call: TRBV18; d_call: NA; j_call: TRBJ2-3; clone_size: NA; cdr3_aa: CASSLGDTAYLTDTQYF; cdr3_nt: TGTGCCAGCTCACTGGGGGACACGGCTTATCTCACAGATACGCAGTATTTT
v_call: TRBV5-1; d_call: NA; j_call: TRBJ1-4; clone_size: NA; cdr3_aa: CASSTDRLNEKLFF; cdr3_nt: TGCGCCAGCAGCACGGACAGACTTAATGAAAAACTGTTTTTT
v_call: TRBV6-5; d_call: NA; j_call: TRBJ2-7; clone_size: NA; cdr3_aa: CASSYSGASSDEQYF; cdr3_nt: TGTGCCAGCAGTTACTCGGGGGCAAGTAGTGACGAGCAGTACTTC
v_call: TRBV29-1; d_call: NA; j_call: TRBJ2-1; clone_size: NA; cdr3_aa: CSVSGGAYNEQFF; cdr3_nt: TGCAGCGTCTCAGGCGGGGCCTACAATGAGCAGTTCTTC
v_call: TRBV28; d_call: NA; j_call: TRBJ1-5; clone_size: NA; cdr3_aa: CASSYGGQPQHF; cdr3_nt: TGTGCCAGCAGTTACGGGGGTCAGCCCCAGCATTTT
v_call: TRBV30; d_call: TRBD1; j_call: TRBJ1-6; clone_size: NA; cdr3_aa: CAWSTDRVSSPLHF; cdr3_nt: TGTGCCTGGAGTACGGACAGGGTCAGTTCACCCCTCCACTTT
v_call: TRBV5-1; d_call: TRBD1; j_call: TRBJ1-5; clone_size: once; cdr3_aa: CASSPGTANQPQHF; cdr3_nt: TGCGCCAGCAGCCCGGGGACAGCCAATCAGCCCCAGCATTTT
v_call: TRBV4-2; d_call: TRBD2; j_call: TRBJ2-2; clone_size: NA; cdr3_aa: CASSPPGGFNTGELFF; cdr3_nt: TGTGCCAGCAGCCCCCCGGGAGGGTTCAACACCGGGGAGCTGTTTTTT
v_call: TRBV7-6; d_call: NA; j_call: TRBJ2-1; clone_size: NA; cdr3_aa: CASSSTGGPYNEQFF; cdr3_nt: TGTGCCAGCAGCTCGACAGGCGGACCCTACAATGAGCAGTTCTTC
v_call: TRBV15; d_call: TRBD2; j_call: TRBJ2-1; clone_size: NA; cdr3_aa: CATSRGAGGYNEQFF; cdr3_nt: TGTGCCACCAGCAGAGGAGCGGGGGGCTACAATGAGCAGTTCTTC
v_call: TRBV14; d_call: NA; j_call: TRBJ1-1; clone_size: NA; cdr3_aa: CASSPGQLIANTEAFF; cdr3_nt: TGTGCCAGCAGCCCCGGCCAGCTTATAGCCAACACTGAAGCTTTCTTT
v_call: TRBV28; d_call: TRBD1; j_call: TRBJ2-3; clone_size: NA; cdr3_aa: CANLDRVTDTQYF; cdr3_nt: TGTGCCAACCTGGACAGGGTGACAGATACGCAGTATTTT
v_call: TRBV29-1; d_call: NA; j_call: TRBJ2-3; clone_size: NA; cdr3_aa: CSVDRGSTDTQYF; cdr3_nt: TGCAGCGTTGACAGGGGAAGCACAGATACGCAGTATTTT
v_call: TRBV5-8; d_call: NA; j_call: TRBJ1-1; clone_size: NA; cdr3_aa: CASSLTGLNTEAFF; cdr3_nt: TGTGCCAGCAGCCTAACAGGGCTGAACACTGAAGCTTTCTTT
v_call: TRBV2; d_call: NA; j_call: TRBJ1-1; clone_size: NA; cdr3_aa: CASGVRGITEAFF; cdr3_nt: TGTGCCAGTGGTGTCAGGGGTATCACTGAAGCTTTCTTT
v_call: TRBV5-6; d_call: TRBD2; j_call: TRBJ2-3; clone_size: NA; cdr3_aa: CASSFGRGGIPSTDTQYF; cdr3_nt: TGTGCCAGCAGCTTTGGGCGGGGGGGTATTCCTAGCACAGATACGCAGTATTTT
v_call: TRBV10-3; d_call: NA; j_call: TRBJ1-3; clone_size: NA; cdr3_aa: CAIKGDASSGNTIYF; cdr3_nt: TGTGCCATCAAGGGGGACGCCTCCTCTGGAAACACCATATATTTT
v_call: TRBV18; d_call: TRBD1; j_call: TRBJ1-3; clone_size: NA; cdr3_aa: CASRQGGVGNTIYF; cdr3_nt: TGTGCCAGCCGACAGGGGGGAGTTGGAAACACCATATATTTT
v_call: TRBV5-1; d_call: TRBD2; j_call: TRBJ2-2; clone_size: NA; cdr3_aa: CASSLLAGGNTGELFF; cdr3_nt: TGCGCCAGCAGCTTGCTAGCGGGGGGGAACACCGGGGAGCTGTTTTTT
v_call: TRBV10-2; d_call: NA; j_call: TRBJ1-1; clone_size: NA; cdr3_aa: CASSVRDFGTEAFF; cdr3_nt: TGCGCCAGCAGTGTTAGGGACTTCGGCACTGAAGCTTTCTTT
v_call: TRBV5-1; d_call: NA; j_call: TRBJ2-7; clone_size: NA; cdr3_aa: CASSFTTGWSEQYF; cdr3_nt: TGCGCCAGCAGCTTTACGACTGGCTGGAGCGAGCAGTACTTC
v_call: TRBV10-2; d_call: TRBD1; j_call: TRBJ2-2; clone_size: NA; cdr3_aa: CASTGTGRTGELFF; cdr3_nt: TGCGCCAGCACCGGGACAGGGAGGACCGGGGAGCTGTTTTTT
v_call: TRBV6-6; d_call: TRBD2; j_call: TRBJ2-2; clone_size: NA; cdr3_aa: CASSYGRAANTGELFF; cdr3_nt: TGTGCCAGCAGTTACGGGAGGGCTGCGAACACCGGGGAGCTGTTTTTT
v_call: TRBV7-2; d_call: TRBD1; j_call: TRBJ1-2; clone_size: NA; cdr3_aa: CASSLVTGQGYGYTF; cdr3_nt: TGTGCCAGCAGCTTAGTTACAGGACAGGGCTATGGCTACACCTTC
v_call: TRBV2; d_call: TRBD2; j_call: TRBJ2-2; clone_size: few; cdr3_aa: CASRAGTSGYTGELFF; cdr3_nt: TGTGCCAGCAGAGCCGGGACTAGCGGTTACACCGGGGAGCTGTTTTTT
v_call: TRBV5-1; d_call: TRBD1; j_call: TRBJ2-2; clone_size: few; cdr3_aa: CASSRDSANTGELFF; cdr3_nt: TGCGCCAGCAGCCGGGACAGCGCGAACACCGGGGAGCTGTTTTTT
v_call: TRBV10-3; d_call: NA; j_call: TRBJ1-6; clone_size: NA; cdr3_aa: CAISSGTYFSSYNSPLHF; cdr3_nt: TGTGCCATCAGCTCCGGGACTTATTTTAGCTCCTATAATTCACCCCTCCACTTT
v_call: TRBV4-2; d_call: TRBD2; j_call: TRBJ2-3; clone_size: NA; cdr3_aa: CASSPSSGTSTDTQYF; cdr3_nt: TGTGCCAGCAGCCCCTCTAGCGGCACTAGCACAGATACGCAGTATTTT
v_call: TRBV6-1; d_call: NA; j_call: TRBJ1-5; clone_size: NA; cdr3_aa: CASSEQDQPQHF; cdr3_nt: TGTGCCAGCAGTGAACAGGATCAGCCCCAGCATTTT